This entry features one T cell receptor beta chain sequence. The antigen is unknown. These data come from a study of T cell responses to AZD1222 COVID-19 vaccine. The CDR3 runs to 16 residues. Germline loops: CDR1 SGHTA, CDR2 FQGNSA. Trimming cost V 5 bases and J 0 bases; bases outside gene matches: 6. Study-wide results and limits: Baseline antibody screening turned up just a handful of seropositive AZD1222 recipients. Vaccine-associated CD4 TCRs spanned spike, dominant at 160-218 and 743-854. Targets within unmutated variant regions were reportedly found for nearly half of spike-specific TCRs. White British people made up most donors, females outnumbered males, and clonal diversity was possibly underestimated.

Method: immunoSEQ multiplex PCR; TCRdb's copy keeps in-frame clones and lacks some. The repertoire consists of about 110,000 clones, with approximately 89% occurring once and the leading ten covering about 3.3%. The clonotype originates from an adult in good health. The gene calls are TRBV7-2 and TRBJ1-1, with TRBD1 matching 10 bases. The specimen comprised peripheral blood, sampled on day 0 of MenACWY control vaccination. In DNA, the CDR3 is TGTGCCAGCAGCCCCCGGACAGGGGGTATGAACACTGAAGCTTTCTTT. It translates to CASSPRTGGMNTEAFF.